This T cell receptor beta chain was sequenced for a study of cytomegalovirus exposure and HLA in healthy donors. General study findings and limits: The study listed some 160 cytomegalovirus-associated TCR beta chains.

Among the approximately 130 subjects of the validation cohort, separate from the roughly 700-subject first cohort, were the donors. About this clone itself: Its specificity is not known.

Here immunoSEQ multiplex PCR was the method, and the copy in TCRdb shows in-frame clones only, minus some. The table lists about 180,000 clones, 85% of them singletons. The sample taken for sequencing was PBMCs. This TCR came from a man aged 18 to 29 in good health and CMV-seropositive.

As DNA, the CDR3 is TGTGCCAGCAGCTTAGCTTCCTACGAGCAGTACTTC. Its protein is CASSLASYEQYF. The genes are TRBV13 and TRBJ2-7, with D unclear. CDR3 length: 12 residues. Deletions cut 1 base from V and 1 base from J, with 2 bases between. In germline, CDR1 is PRHDT, CDR2 FYEKMQ (reference sequence).